The 18 T cell receptor beta chains below were found in one sample sequenced in a study of CD8 T cells in Susac syndrome. Random hexamers primed reverse transcription of about 0.5 to 1 ug RNA. Each CDR3 protein is one row after TCRdb ran MiXCR on the immunoSEQ multiplex PCR reads. Among roughly 150,000 distinct CDR3 sequences listed, approximately 96% were seen once. The sample was CD8+ T cells from PBMCs. These receptors came from a human donor with multiple sclerosis.

The chain couples TRBV20-1 to TRBJ2-5, with D unresolved. Per germline, CDR1 DFQATT and CDR2 SNEGSKA (reference sequence). The CDR3 extends over 12 amino acids. V lost 7 bases and J lost 1, with 10 bases in between. In nucleotides, the CDR3 is TGCAGTGTTCCCCGACCCCAAGAGACCCAGTACTTC. It translates to CSVPRPQETQYF.

The CDR3 spells CATSRDGQGPGYGYTF. The CDR3 DNA reads as TGTGCCACCAGCAGAGATGGGCAGGGCCCGGGGTATGGCTACACCTTC. The genes are TRBV15 and TRBJ1-2, with D maybe TRBD1 (5 bases). The CDR3 is 16 residues long. CDR1 and CDR2 from the germline V gene are LNHNV and YYDKDF (reference sequence). The germline V and J ends were trimmed by 0 bases and 5 bases, with 16 bases remaining between them.

This clonotype was recorded once. The gene calls are TRBV7-9 and TRBJ2-7; D perhaps matches TRBD2 (5 bases). This CDR3 contains 16 residues. The V gene's germline CDR1 is SEHNR and CDR2 FQNEAQ (reference sequence). Trimming cost V 5 bases and J 4 bases, with 21 bases left between them. The CDR3 loop reads CASSPTDGPRGYEQYF. In nucleotides, the CDR3 is TGTGCCAGCAGCCCAACGGACGGACCAAGAGGGTACGAGCAGTACTTC. Combining the CDR3 with reference TRBV7-9 and TRBJ2-7 gives the whole variable domain DTGVSQNPRHKITKRGQNVTFRCDPISEHNRLYWYRQTLGQGPEFLTYFQNEAQLEKSRLLSDRFSAERPKGSFSTLEIQRTEQGDSAMYLCASSPTDGPRGYEQYFGPGTRLTVT.

The chain combines TRBV20-1 with TRBJ1-3; D unclear. V was trimmed by 0 bases and J by 4 bases, leaving 13 bases between them. The CDR3 has 15 residues. Germline V gives CDR1 DFQATT, CDR2 SNEGSKA (reference sequence). DNA for the CDR3: TGCAGTGCTAGAGATCTCAATTCATCCGGAAACACCATATATTTT. This encodes CSARDLNSSGNTIYF.

The V call is TRBV5-4, the J call TRBJ1-1; D gene ambiguous. The germline V gene has CDR1 SGHNT and CDR2 YYREEE (reference sequence). Between the trimmed V and J ends, which lost 1 base and 2 bases, there was a span of 12 bases. There are 15 residues in the CDR3. CDR3 sequence reads: CASSLKREVNTEAFF. The CDR3 DNA reads TGTGCCAGCAGCTTGAAACGGGAGGTTAACACTGAAGCTTTCTTT.

The J gene is TRBJ1-5, the V gene TRBV27; D is unclear. The germline V gene has CDR1 MNHEY and CDR2 SMNVEV (reference sequence). The CDR3 loop spans 14 amino acids. Trimming took 5 bases from V and 6 from J, leaving 14 bases between them. This CDR3 is CASSRTGSGQPQHF. In DNA form, the CDR3 reads TGTGCCAGCAGTCGGACGGGTTCGGGTCAGCCCCAGCATTTT.

J is TRBJ1-1 and V is TRBV3-1; D is ambiguous. The V gene's germline CDR1 is LGHDT and CDR2 YNNKEL (reference sequence). Trimming took off 1 base at V and 3 bases at J, with 15 bases between the two ends. This CDR3 has 16 residues. DNA of the CDR3: TGTGCCAGCAGCCAAGGTGTAGCCGGATTCGACACTGAAGCTTTCTTT. It specifies CASSQGVAGFDTEAFF. The full variable domain, in which reference TRBV3-1 and TRBJ1-1 provide the parts outside the CDR3, is DTAVSQTPKYLVTQMGNDKSIKCEQNLGHDTMYWYKQDSKKFLKIMFSYNNKELIINETVPNRFSPKSPDKAHLNLHINSLELGDSAVYFCASSQGVAGFDTEAFFGQGTRLTVV.

This clonotype has a single count. V gene TRBV27 combines with J gene TRBJ1-1; 10 nucleotides agree with TRBD1. Unmatched junction bases numbered 5, after V lost 6 bases and J lost 4 bases. The V gene's germline CDR1 is MNHEY and CDR2 SMNVEV (reference sequence). The CDR3 runs to 14 residues. This CDR3 is CASRTGGLVTEAFF. CDR3 sequence (DNA): TGTGCCAGCAGGACAGGGGGCCTGGTCACTGAAGCTTTCTTT.

A word on this clonotype: A read error is likely, as this CDR3 ends without the conserved phenylalanine or tryptophan. The limits of the CDR3 on the DNA are not certain, so only TCRdb's listed CDR3 is given. V gene TRBV20-1 combines with J gene TRBJ2-5; the tabulated D call, TRBD2, remains unverified against the DNA. Per germline, CDR1 DFQATT and CDR2 SNEGSKA (reference sequence). From its first to its last residue, the CDR3 has 11 amino acids. This CDR3 is CSAGSGGAGDL.

V gene TRBV4-1 combines with J gene TRBJ1-3; D unclear. The CDR3 length is 17 residues. CDR1 and CDR2 from the germline V gene are MGHRA and YSYEKL. The V and J ends lost 0 bases and 0 bases respectively, with 12 bases between them. In nucleotides, the CDR3 is TGCGCCAGCAGCCAAGATTCTAGCAGGAGCTCTGGAAACACCATATATTTT. Its protein is CASSQDSSRSSGNTIYF.

The chain uses TRBV27 and TRBJ1-5; possible D gene TRBD1, 5 bases. The CDR3 has 13 amino acids. CDR1 is MNHEY, CDR2 SMNVEV, per germline (reference sequence). The V gene lost 6 bases and the J gene lost 9 bases, with 15 bases spanning the gap. CDR3 nucleotides: TGTGCCAGCAGCCCCCGGGGGGGGAGGCCCCAGCATTTT. Amino acid sequence: CASSPRGGRPQHF.

The chain is built from TRBV12-3 or TRBV12-4 and TRBJ2-7; D gene ambiguous. The V end lost 3 bases, the J end lost 3 bases, and 6 bases lay between the germline ends. This CDR3 has 12 residues. CDR3 in DNA: TGTGCCAGCAGTTTCCCCAGCTACGAGCAGTACTTC. Its translation is CASSFPSYEQYF.

The chain joins TRBV19 to TRBJ2-1; the D call may be TRBD1 or TRBD2 (5 bases each). CDR1 is LNHDA, CDR2 SQIVND, per germline (reference sequence). The length of the CDR3 is 14 residues. V lost 3 bases to trimming and J lost 4 bases, with 10 bases between them. CDR3 residues: CASSMRGRYNEQFF. CDR3 nucleotides: TGTGCCAGTAGTATGAGGGGCCGTTACAATGAGCAGTTCTTC.

CDR3: CASSYGPGSNEQFF. CDR3 nucleotide sequence: TGTGCCAGCAGTTACGGCCCCGGGAGCAATGAGCAGTTCTTC. The rearrangement joins TRBV6-2 or TRBV6-3 to TRBJ2-1; TRBD2 might be the D (6 bases). The CDR3 totals 14 residues. Trimming cost V 2 bases and J 6 bases, with 11 bases left between them. Germline V gene data show CDR1 as MNHEY and CDR2 as SVGEGT.

The gene calls are TRBV6-6 and TRBJ2-7; the D is unclear. The CDR3 extends over 13 amino acids. Trimming pared 2 bases from V and 7 bases from J, leaving 12 bases between. CDR1 is MNHNY and CDR2 is SVGAGI in the germline V gene (reference sequence). The CDR3 is CASSYTSLVEQYF. The CDR3 DNA is TGTGCCAGCAGTTACACCAGCCTGGTAGAGCAGTACTTC.

The chain couples TRBV7-2 to TRBJ2-5, with 8 bases lining up with TRBD2. In germline, CDR1 is SGHTA, CDR2 FQGNSA. V lost 1 base and J lost 3; bases outside the gene matches: 16. This CDR3 spans 19 amino acids. Written as DNA, the CDR3 is TGTGCCAGCAGCTTAGAACGGATAGCGGGGCTAAACCAAGAAGAGACCCAGTACTTC. Translating it yields CASSLERIAGLNQEETQYF.

This clonotype was observed once. The chain is built from TRBV16 and TRBJ2-7, with a weak D call TRBD2 (5 bases). Trimming took 0 bases from V and 7 from J, leaving 7 bases between them. Germline V lookup: CDR1 KGHSY, CDR2 FQNENV. This CDR3 contains 12 residues. The CDR3 bases are TGTGCCAGCAGCCAATCCGGGATTGAGCAGTACTTC. Protein: CASSQSGIEQYF.

This clonotype has just one count. The J gene is TRBJ2-1, the V gene TRBV6-4; 8 bases fit TRBD2. The CDR3 runs to 15 residues. The J segment lost 8 bases and the V segment lost 0 bases, leaving 6 bases of the junction unmatched. Germline CDR1 and CDR2: MRHNA and SNTAGT. CDR3 amino acids: CASSDSSLAGDEQFF. CDR3 coding DNA: TGTGCCAGCAGTGACTCCTCCCTAGCGGGTGATGAGCAGTTCTTC.